This T cell receptor beta chain was sequenced in a study of blood T cells in healthy people across ages. Whole-study context: Template switching recovered approximately one barcoded beta molecule for every two T cells.

This clonotype came up a few times. CDR1 is WSHSY, CDR2 SAAADI, per germline. The CDR3 covers 11 residues. V was clipped by 3 bases and J by 7 bases, with 6 bases between them. A second roughly 6 to 11 cycle PCR used barcoded and J-beta primers. Each CDR3 protein gets one entry after TCRdb re-called the 5' RACE reads with MiXCR. The sample shows 1.5 million to 2 million distinct CDR3 sequences, roughly 32% of them seen only once. V usage is TRBV10-2 and J usage is TRBJ1-2; no definite D call. This receptor was obtained from a woman in her 30s in good health. Source material: blood. CDR3 amino acids: CASSDWGGYTF. As DNA, the CDR3 is TGCGCCAGCAGTGATTGGGGTGGCTACACCTTC.